What follows are 24 T cell receptor beta chains derived from one specimen sequenced in a study of blood T cells in healthy people across ages. A second PCR of about 7 to 12 cycles used a sample-barcoded 5' primer and a J-beta primer mix. TCRdb re-analysed the 5' RACE reads in MiXCR, keeping a single row per CDR3 protein. The table shows some 800,000 distinct CDR3 sequences, with under 55% occurring only once. The source material was blood. Receptors originate from a man aged 60 to 69 in good health.

J is TRBJ2-2 and V is TRBV4-3; 7 bases map to TRBD1. The germline CDR1 and CDR2 sequences are LGHNA and YSLEER. The CDR3 is made up of 15 amino acids. The V gene end was trimmed by 4 bases and the J gene end by 3 bases; junction bases not matched to a gene: 5. The CDR3 DNA sequence: TGCGCCAGCAGCCGACAAGACAGGGACACCGGGGAGCTGTTTTTT. Translated: CASSRQDRDTGELFF.

This rearrangement joins TRBV20-1 to TRBJ2-3; TRBD2 agrees at 12 bases. V lost 6 bases and J lost 8; bases outside the gene matches: 9. CDR3 length: 14 residues. The germline V gene encodes CDR1 DFQATT and CDR2 SNEGSKA (reference sequence). Here the CDR3 reads CSASRLAGVGTQYF. As DNA, the CDR3 is TGCAGTGCAAGCCGACTAGCGGGGGTTGGTACGCAGTATTTT.

Notes on this clonotype: Just one base apart from a much larger clone, this may be a read error. V gene TRBV24-1 combines with J gene TRBJ1-1, with D uncertain. The germline gives CDR1 KGHDR, CDR2 SFDVKD. CDR3 length: 13 amino acids. CDR3 in amino acids: CATCESGIHEAFF. The CDR3 DNA follows: TGTGCCACCTGTGAGTCAGGTATTCATGAAGCTTTCTTT.

Regarding this clonotype: One junction end disagrees with the germline gene, perhaps due to a read error. The chain has TRBV27 and TRBJ2-5; no definite D call. The CDR3 has 14 amino acids. CDR1 MNHEY and CDR2 SMNVEV come from the germline V gene (reference sequence). The CDR3 here is CASGLSGSDETQYF. DNA of the CDR3: TGTGCCAGCGGTTTGTCCGGCAGTGACGAGACCCAGTACTTC.

The V and J genes are TRBV6-2 or TRBV6-3 and TRBJ2-1, with D perhaps matching TRBD1 or TRBD2 (5 bases each). Trimming took off 4 bases at V and 0 bases at J, with 13 bases between the two ends. The CDR3 sequence is 16 residues long. The germline V gene has CDR1 MNHEY and CDR2 SVGEGT. The DNA of the CDR3 is TGTGCCAGCAGTTCGGCAGGGAGAAGCTCCTACAATGAGCAGTTCTTC. Translated, it gives CASSSAGRSSYNEQFF.

The V gene is TRBV7-2, the J gene TRBJ1-2; tentative D call: TRBD1 (5 bases). Germline CDR1 is SGHTA and CDR2 is FQGNSA. The germline V and J ends were trimmed by 4 bases and 5 bases, with 14 bases remaining between them. CDR3 length: 14 residues. CDR3 in DNA: TGTGCCAGCAGCTGGTTGGGACGGAATTATGGCTACACCTTC. As protein: CASSWLGRNYGYTF.

Turning to this clonotype: This may be a read error, as it is one base from a much larger clone. This chain joins TRBV12-5 and TRBJ2-5, with D hard to call. The V gene lost 5 bases and the J gene lost 1 base, with 11 bases spanning the gap. The CDR3 has 14 residues. In germline, CDR1 is LGHNT, CDR2 FRNRAP. The CDR3 protein is CASGVIGVQETQYF. The DNA of the CDR3 is TGTGCTAGTGGTGTGATTGGGGTCCAAGAGACCCAGTACTTC.

This clonotype has only a few counts. The CDR3 reads CASSLGVGGNYEQYF. The CDR3 DNA sequence: TGTGCCAGCAGCTTAGGGGTAGGGGGCAACTACGAGCAGTACTTC. This chain connects TRBV7-2 to TRBJ2-7; 7 bases line up with TRBD1. Trimming at V came to 1 base and at J to 3 bases, leaving 6 bases not matched to a gene. This CDR3 comprises 15 residues. CDR1 SGHTA and CDR2 FQGNSA come from the germline V gene.

Regarding this clonotype: A read error may explain this, as a much larger clone is one base away. The V and J genes are TRBV29-1 and TRBJ2-7; 8 bases agree with TRBD1. Germline V gene lookup returns CDR1 SQVTM and CDR2 ANQGSEA. There are 12 residues in the CDR3. Here the CDR3 DNA reads TGCGGCGTCGGACAGGGATCCTACGAGCAGTACTTC. Its translation is CGVGQGSYEQYF.

J is TRBJ2-1 and V is TRBV3-1, with a weak D call TRBD2 (6 bases). Trimming shortened V by 0 bases and J by 13 bases, and 16 bases separated the two germline ends. The germline CDR1 and CDR2 sequences are LGHDT and YNNKEL (reference sequence). There are 14 residues in the CDR3. The CDR3 sequence is CASSQDSAGRIQFF. The DNA for the CDR3 is TGTGCCAGCAGCCAAGATAGTGCGGGGCGAATACAGTTCTTC.

This clonotype showed up just a few times. J is TRBJ1-4 and V is TRBV5-1, with D hard to call. This CDR3 is built from 16 residues. Germline V gene lookup returns CDR1 SGHRS and CDR2 YFSETQ. The V end lost 1 base, the J end lost 7 bases, and 17 bases lay between the germline ends. For the CDR3, the DNA is TGCGCCAGCAGCTTGTTCGGACTGCCGACGGGTGAAAAACTGTTTTTT. Protein product: CASSLFGLPTGEKLFF.

This clonotype has just a few counts. The chain employs TRBV20-1 and TRBJ2-7; D not resolved. Germline V CDR1 and CDR2: DFQATT, SNEGSKA (reference sequence). Trimming pared 3 bases from V and 4 bases from J, leaving 7 bases between. The CDR3 has 11 amino acids. This CDR3 is CSASVLYEQYF. The CDR3 DNA follows: TGCAGTGCTAGCGTGCTTTACGAGCAGTACTTC.

In nucleotides, the CDR3 is TGCGCCAGCAGCCACTTGGACAGGGGAACTGGAAACACCATATATTTT. This sequence encodes CASSHLDRGTGNTIYF. The chain uses TRBV4-1 and TRBJ1-3, with 9 nucleotides matching TRBD1. There are 16 residues in the CDR3. The trim removed 3 bases at V and 2 bases at J, leaving 5 bases unmatched. CDR1 and CDR2 from the germline V gene are MGHRA and YSYEKL.

This clonotype was found a few times. J is TRBJ2-3 and V is TRBV15; 10 positions agree with TRBD1. CDR3 length: 17 residues. Germline trimming cut 3 bases from V and 5 bases from J; bases unmatched to any gene: 11. The germline V gene encodes CDR1 LNHNV and CDR2 YYDKDF (reference sequence). The CDR3 sequence: CATSSAPDRGLEDTQYF. In DNA, the CDR3 is TGTGCCACCAGCAGTGCCCCTGACAGGGGGCTGGAAGATACGCAGTATTTT.

This clonotype turned up a few times. The chain joins TRBV6-5 to TRBJ1-6, with TRBD1 as a possible D gene (5 bases). Between the trimmed V and J ends, which lost 5 bases and 12 bases, there was a span of 11 bases. CDR1 and CDR2 from the germline V gene are MNHEY and SVGAGI. The CDR3 contains 12 residues. CDR3 in amino acids: CASSPWGGPLHF. The CDR3 DNA is TGTGCCAGCAGTCCATGGGGCGGACCCCTCCACTTT.

This rearrangement joins TRBV6-2 or TRBV6-3 to TRBJ1-2, with D possibly TRBD1 on 5 matching bases. Trimming cost V 7 bases and J 8 bases, with 14 bases left between them. This CDR3 comprises 12 residues. The V gene's germline CDR1 is MNHEY and CDR2 SVGEGT. CDR3 loop: CASKPRDYGYTF. In DNA form, the CDR3 reads TGTGCCAGCAAACCCAGGGATTACGGCTACACCTTC.

The chain combines TRBV7-2 with TRBJ2-3; TRBD2 is a possible D gene (6 bases). V shed 6 bases and J shed 0 bases, with 16 bases lying between them. Germline CDR1 is SGHTA and CDR2 is FQGNSA. This CDR3 is built from 16 residues. The CDR3 loop reads CASSMPKGTSTDTQYF. Written as DNA, the CDR3 is TGTGCCAGCAGTATGCCGAAGGGGACTAGCACAGATACGCAGTATTTT. The full variable domain, rest sourced from reference TRBV7-2 and TRBJ2-3, is GAGVSQSPSNKVTEKGKDVELRCDPISGHTALYWYRQSLGQGLEFLIYFQGNSAPDKSGLPSDRFSAERTGGSVSTLTIQRTQQEDSAVYLCASSMPKGTSTDTQYFGPGTRLTVL.

The chain links TRBV7-2 to TRBJ2-1, with a tentative D call TRBD2 (6 bases). V lost 1 base and J lost 0, with 10 bases in between. This CDR3 is 16 amino acids long. Germline CDR1 reads SGHTA; CDR2 reads FQGNSA. The chain's CDR3 is CASSLVRLDSYNEQFF. CDR3 nucleotide sequence: TGTGCCAGCAGCTTAGTAAGACTAGACTCCTACAATGAGCAGTTCTTC.

V is TRBV3-1 and J is TRBJ2-2; no clear D. V gave up 0 bases and J gave up 5 bases, with 7 bases separating them. Germline values: CDR1 LGHDT, CDR2 YNNKEL (reference sequence). CDR3 length: 14 amino acids. CDR3 sequence reads: CASSQDIITGELFF. As DNA, the CDR3 is TGTGCCAGCAGCCAAGATATTATAACCGGGGAGCTGTTTTTT. The variable domain in full, with the rest retrieved from reference TRBV3-1 and TRBJ2-2, is DTAVSQTPKYLVTQMGNDKSIKCEQNLGHDTMYWYKQDSKKFLKIMFSYNNKELIINETVPNRFSPKSPDKAHLNLHINSLELGDSAVYFCASSQDIITGELFFGEGSRLTVL.

This chain connects TRBV5-6 to TRBJ2-1; D ambiguous. This CDR3 has 11 residues. CDR1 SGHDT and CDR2 YYEEEE come from the germline V gene. With 0 bases removed from V and 13 bases from J, the gap between germline ends came to 8 bases. The CDR3 DNA follows: TGTGCCAGCAGCTTGGTCGGGTTCCAGTTCTTC. Its protein product is CASSLVGFQFF.

The chain employs TRBV5-1 and TRBJ2-1; the D call may be TRBD1 or TRBD2 (5 bases each). CDR1 is SGHRS and CDR2 is YFSETQ in the germline V gene. The V end lost 4 bases, the J end lost 15 bases, and 20 bases lay between the germline ends. This CDR3 comprises 13 residues. The CDR3 sequence: CASSREGTTSSFF. Here the CDR3 DNA reads TGCGCCAGCAGCCGGGAAGGGACCACATCCTCGTTCTTC.

This clonotype was seen a few times. The chain uses TRBV20-1 and TRBJ2-7; D is uncertain. Looked up from germline, CDR1 is DFQATT and CDR2 is SNEGSKA (reference sequence). The CDR3 sequence is 13 residues long. Written as DNA, the CDR3 is TGCAGCGGACCCGCGGCTACTGGGTACGAGCAGTACTTC. It yields the protein CSGPAATGYEQYF.

There are a few counts of this clonotype. The chain has TRBV2 and TRBJ1-4; possibly TRBD1 for D (6 bases). Trimming pared 11 bases from V and 8 bases from J, leaving 21 bases between. The CDR3 extends over 14 amino acids. CDR1 and CDR2 (germline): SNHLY, FYNNEI. CDR3 protein: CASRARDIQEKLFF. The CDR3 nucleotides read TGTGCCTCCCGGGCCCGGGACATACAAGAAAAACTGTTTTTT.

The chain couples TRBV18 to TRBJ2-1; D is ambiguous. Germline V gene sequence: CDR1 KGHSH, CDR2 LQKENI. The CDR3 has 16 amino acids. V shed 3 bases and J shed 8 bases, with 20 bases lying between them. The CDR3 nucleotides are TGTGCCAGCTCACCCCCCGGGCCATCGTCTAGGTATGAGCAGTTCTTC. Protein sequence: CASSPPGPSSRYEQFF.